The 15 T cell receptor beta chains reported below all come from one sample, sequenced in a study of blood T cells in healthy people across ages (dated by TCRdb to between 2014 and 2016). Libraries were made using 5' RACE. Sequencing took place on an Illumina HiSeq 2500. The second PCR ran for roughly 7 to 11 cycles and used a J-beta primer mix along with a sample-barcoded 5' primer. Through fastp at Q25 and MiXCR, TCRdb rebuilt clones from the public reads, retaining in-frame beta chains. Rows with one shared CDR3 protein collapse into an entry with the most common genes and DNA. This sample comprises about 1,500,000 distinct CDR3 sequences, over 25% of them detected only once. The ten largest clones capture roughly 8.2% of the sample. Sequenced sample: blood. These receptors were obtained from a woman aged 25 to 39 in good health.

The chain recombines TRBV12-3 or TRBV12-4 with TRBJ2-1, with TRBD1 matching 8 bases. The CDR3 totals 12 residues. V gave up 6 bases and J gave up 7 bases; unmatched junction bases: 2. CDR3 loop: CASRRQGNEQFF. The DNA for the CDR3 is TGTGCCAGCAGAAGACAGGGGAATGAGCAGTTCTTC.

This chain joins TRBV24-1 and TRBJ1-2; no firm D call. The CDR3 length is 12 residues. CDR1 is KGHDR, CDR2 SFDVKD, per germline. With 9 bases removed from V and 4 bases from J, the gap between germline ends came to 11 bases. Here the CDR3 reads CATPGLPYGYTF. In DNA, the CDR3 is TGTGCCACCCCCGGCCTCCCCTATGGCTACACCTTC.

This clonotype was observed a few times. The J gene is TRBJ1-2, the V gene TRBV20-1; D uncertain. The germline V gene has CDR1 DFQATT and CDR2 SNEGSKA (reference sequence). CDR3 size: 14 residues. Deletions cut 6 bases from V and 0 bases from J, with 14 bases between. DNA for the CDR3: TGCAGTGCCGACCCGGACGGAGCTAACTATGGCTACACCTTC. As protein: CSADPDGANYGYTF.

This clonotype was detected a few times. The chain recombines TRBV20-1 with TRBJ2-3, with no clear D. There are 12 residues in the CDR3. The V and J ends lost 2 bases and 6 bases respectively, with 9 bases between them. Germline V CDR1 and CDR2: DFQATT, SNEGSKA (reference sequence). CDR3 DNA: TGCAGTGCTAGAATTTCTGGGGATACGCAGTATTTT. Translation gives CSARISGDTQYF.

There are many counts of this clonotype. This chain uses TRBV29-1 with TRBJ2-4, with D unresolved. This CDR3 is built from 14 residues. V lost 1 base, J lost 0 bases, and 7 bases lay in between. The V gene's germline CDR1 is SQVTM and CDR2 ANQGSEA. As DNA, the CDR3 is TGCAGCGTTGAAGGTAGAATAGCCAAAAACATTCAGTACTTC. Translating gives CSVEGRIAKNIQYF.

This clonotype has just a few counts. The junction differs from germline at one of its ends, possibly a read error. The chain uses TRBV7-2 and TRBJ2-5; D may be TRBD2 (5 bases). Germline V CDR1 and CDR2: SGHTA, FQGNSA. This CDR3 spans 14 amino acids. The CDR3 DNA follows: TGTGCCAGTGACAAGGGCAGGACTTCGGAGACCCGGTACTTC. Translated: CASDKGRTSETRYF.

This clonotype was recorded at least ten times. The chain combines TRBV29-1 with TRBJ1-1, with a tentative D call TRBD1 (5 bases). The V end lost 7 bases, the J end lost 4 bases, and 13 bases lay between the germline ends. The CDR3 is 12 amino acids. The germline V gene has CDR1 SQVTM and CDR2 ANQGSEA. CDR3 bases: TGCAGCGCCCGACGGGGGGTCACTGAAGCTTTCTTT. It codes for CSARRGVTEAFF.

The CDR3 loop reads CASRPKTGGDTEAFF. DNA for the CDR3: TGTGCCAGCAGACCGAAGACAGGGGGGGACACTGAAGCTTTCTTT. The V gene is TRBV2, the J gene TRBJ1-1, with TRBD1 matching over 9 bases. Germline trimming cut 6 bases from V and 3 bases from J; bases unmatched to any gene: 8. Germline values: CDR1 SNHLY, CDR2 FYNNEI. The CDR3 runs 15 residues.

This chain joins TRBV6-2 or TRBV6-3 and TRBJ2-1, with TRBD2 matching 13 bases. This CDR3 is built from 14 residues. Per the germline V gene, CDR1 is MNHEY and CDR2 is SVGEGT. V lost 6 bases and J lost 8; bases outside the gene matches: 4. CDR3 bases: TGTGCCAGCAGAGGGACTAGCGGGGAACATGAGCAGTTCTTC. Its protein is CASRGTSGEHEQFF.

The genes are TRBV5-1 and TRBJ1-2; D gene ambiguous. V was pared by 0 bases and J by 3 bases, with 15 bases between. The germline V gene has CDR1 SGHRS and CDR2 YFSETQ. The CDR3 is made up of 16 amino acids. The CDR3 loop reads CASSLAGLIGDYGYTF. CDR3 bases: TGCGCCAGCAGCTTGGCCGGGCTAATAGGAGACTATGGCTACACCTTC.

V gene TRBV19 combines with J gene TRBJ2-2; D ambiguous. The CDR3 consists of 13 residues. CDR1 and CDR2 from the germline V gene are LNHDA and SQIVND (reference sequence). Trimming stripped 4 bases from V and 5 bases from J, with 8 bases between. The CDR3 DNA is TGTGCCAGTAGTAAACCTGAAACCGGGGAGCTGTTTTTT. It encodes CASSKPETGELFF.

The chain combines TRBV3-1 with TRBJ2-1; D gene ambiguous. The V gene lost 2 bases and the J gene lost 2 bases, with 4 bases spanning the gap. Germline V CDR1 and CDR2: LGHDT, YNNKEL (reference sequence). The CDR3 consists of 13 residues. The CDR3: CASSQIAYNEQFF. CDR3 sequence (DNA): TGTGCCAGCAGCCAAATCGCCTACAATGAGCAGTTCTTC.

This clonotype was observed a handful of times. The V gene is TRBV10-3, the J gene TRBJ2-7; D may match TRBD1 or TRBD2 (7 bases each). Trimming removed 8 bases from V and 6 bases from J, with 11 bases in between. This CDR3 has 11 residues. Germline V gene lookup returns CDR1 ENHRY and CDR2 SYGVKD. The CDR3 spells CAIGRGGEQYF. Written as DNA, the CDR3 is TGTGCCATCGGCAGGGGGGGCGAGCAGTACTTC.

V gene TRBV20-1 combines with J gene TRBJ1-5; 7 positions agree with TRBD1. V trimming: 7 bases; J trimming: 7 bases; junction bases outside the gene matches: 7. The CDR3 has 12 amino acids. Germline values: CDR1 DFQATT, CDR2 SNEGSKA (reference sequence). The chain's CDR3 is CSVRTGGQPQHF. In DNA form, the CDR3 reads TGCAGTGTCAGGACAGGCGGCCAGCCCCAGCATTTT.

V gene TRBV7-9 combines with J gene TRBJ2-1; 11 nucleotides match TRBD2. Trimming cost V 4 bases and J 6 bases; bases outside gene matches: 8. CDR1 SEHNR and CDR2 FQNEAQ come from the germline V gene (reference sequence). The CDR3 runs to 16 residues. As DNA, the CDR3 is TGTGCCAGCAGCTCTTTGCGGCTAGCGGGAGGCAATGAGCAGTTCTTC. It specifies CASSSLRLAGGNEQFF.